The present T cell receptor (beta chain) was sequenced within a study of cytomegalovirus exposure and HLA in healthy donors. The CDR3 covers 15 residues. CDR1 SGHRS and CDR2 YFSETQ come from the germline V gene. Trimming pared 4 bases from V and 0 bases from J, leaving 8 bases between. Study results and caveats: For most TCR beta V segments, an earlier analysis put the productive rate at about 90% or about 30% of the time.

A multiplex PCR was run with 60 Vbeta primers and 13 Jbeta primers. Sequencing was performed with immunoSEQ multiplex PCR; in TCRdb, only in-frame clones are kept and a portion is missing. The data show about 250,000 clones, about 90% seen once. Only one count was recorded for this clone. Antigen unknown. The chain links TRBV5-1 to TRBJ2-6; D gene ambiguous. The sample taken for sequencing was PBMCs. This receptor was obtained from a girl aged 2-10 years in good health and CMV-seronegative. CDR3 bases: TGCGCCAGCAGCACGGAGAGCTCTGGGGCCAACGTCCTGACTTTC. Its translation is CASSTESSGANVLTF.